The clone carrying this T cell receptor beta chain was detected only once. The antigen remains undetermined. Germline values: CDR1 SQVTM, CDR2 ANQGSEA. This CDR3 region has 15 residues. V was shortened by 1 base and J by 1 base, with 14 bases between the two germline ends. At deep level, the assay was performed. Measured with immunoSEQ multiplex PCR; TCRdb has only the in-frame clones, and not every one. The repertoire consists of millions of clones, with about 94% occurring once and the leading ten covering more than 0.95%. CD8 cells classed as naive were CD45RO-negative and positively selected for CCR7, excluding terminally differentiated effector memory CD45RA+ cells. The data stem from a study of shared clonotypes between healthy human individuals. Across the study: Three plates were used per donor for CD4 naive, three for CD4 memory, two for CD8 naive and one for CD8 memory.

Study results and caveats: Though the depth was large, rarefaction showed that sorted-subset sequencing was incomplete. A few donors had roughly 5% of their naive CD4 clonotypes in common.

Sequencing was done on a sample of naive CD8+ T cells sorted from blood. The chain links TRBV29-1 to TRBJ2-7; the D call may be TRBD1 or TRBD2 (5 bases each). The receptor was isolated from a man aged 18 to 30 in good health. DNA of the CDR3: TGCAGCGTTGAAGCCCCCGGGACCCCGTCCTACGAGCAGTACTTC. Protein product: CSVEAPGTPSYEQYF.